This record covers a single TCR beta chain. The sample comes from a study of Ad26.COV2.S vaccination and SARS-CoV-2 variants. For the study at large: In the COV1001 trial, the donor was in the Ad26.COV2.S arm. In the study, Ad26.COV2.S was injected intramuscularly once, or twice 56 days apart.

Treatment indicated: around 19 received Ad26.COV2.S at low or high dose, single or two shots; about 5 received placebo; per-sample allocation not given. Samples analyzed were those drawn on day 63 after the first vaccine or placebo injection. An Ad26 vector was used to express Wuhan-strain SARS-CoV-2 spike as the vaccine. Assay used: immunoSEQ multiplex PCR; TCRdb lists only in-frame clones, some missing. The sample yields about 480,000 clones, around 88% seen once. CDR1 and CDR2 (germline): MNHEY, SMNVEV (reference sequence). Unmatched junction bases numbered 7, after V lost 7 bases and J lost 4 bases. This CDR3 has 14 residues.

Here the sequenced sample was peripheral blood, taken in a trial of Ad26.COV2.S vaccine versus placebo. This receptor was taken from a person between 18 and 59 years old who received the Ad26.COV2.S COVID-19 vaccine or a placebo. V is TRBV27 and J is TRBJ2-7, with TRBD1 matching 10 bases. CDR3 sequence (DNA): TGTGCCAGCACTGCGGACAGGGGGAGTTACGAGCAGTACTTC. This encodes CASTADRGSYEQYF.